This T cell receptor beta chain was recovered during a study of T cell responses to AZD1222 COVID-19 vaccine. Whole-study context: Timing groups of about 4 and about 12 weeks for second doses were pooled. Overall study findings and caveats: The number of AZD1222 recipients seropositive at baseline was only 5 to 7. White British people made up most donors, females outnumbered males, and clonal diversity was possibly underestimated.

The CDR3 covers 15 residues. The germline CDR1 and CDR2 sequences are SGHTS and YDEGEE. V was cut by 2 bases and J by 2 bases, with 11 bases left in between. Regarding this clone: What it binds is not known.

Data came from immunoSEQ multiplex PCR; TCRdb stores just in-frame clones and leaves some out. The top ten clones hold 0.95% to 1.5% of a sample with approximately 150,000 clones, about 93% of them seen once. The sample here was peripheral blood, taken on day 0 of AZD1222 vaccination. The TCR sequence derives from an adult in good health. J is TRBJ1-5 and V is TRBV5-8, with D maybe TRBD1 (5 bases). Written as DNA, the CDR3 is TGTGCCAGCAGCTTTCACGGGGGGGGCAATCAGCCCCAGCATTTT. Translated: CASSFHGGGNQPQHF.